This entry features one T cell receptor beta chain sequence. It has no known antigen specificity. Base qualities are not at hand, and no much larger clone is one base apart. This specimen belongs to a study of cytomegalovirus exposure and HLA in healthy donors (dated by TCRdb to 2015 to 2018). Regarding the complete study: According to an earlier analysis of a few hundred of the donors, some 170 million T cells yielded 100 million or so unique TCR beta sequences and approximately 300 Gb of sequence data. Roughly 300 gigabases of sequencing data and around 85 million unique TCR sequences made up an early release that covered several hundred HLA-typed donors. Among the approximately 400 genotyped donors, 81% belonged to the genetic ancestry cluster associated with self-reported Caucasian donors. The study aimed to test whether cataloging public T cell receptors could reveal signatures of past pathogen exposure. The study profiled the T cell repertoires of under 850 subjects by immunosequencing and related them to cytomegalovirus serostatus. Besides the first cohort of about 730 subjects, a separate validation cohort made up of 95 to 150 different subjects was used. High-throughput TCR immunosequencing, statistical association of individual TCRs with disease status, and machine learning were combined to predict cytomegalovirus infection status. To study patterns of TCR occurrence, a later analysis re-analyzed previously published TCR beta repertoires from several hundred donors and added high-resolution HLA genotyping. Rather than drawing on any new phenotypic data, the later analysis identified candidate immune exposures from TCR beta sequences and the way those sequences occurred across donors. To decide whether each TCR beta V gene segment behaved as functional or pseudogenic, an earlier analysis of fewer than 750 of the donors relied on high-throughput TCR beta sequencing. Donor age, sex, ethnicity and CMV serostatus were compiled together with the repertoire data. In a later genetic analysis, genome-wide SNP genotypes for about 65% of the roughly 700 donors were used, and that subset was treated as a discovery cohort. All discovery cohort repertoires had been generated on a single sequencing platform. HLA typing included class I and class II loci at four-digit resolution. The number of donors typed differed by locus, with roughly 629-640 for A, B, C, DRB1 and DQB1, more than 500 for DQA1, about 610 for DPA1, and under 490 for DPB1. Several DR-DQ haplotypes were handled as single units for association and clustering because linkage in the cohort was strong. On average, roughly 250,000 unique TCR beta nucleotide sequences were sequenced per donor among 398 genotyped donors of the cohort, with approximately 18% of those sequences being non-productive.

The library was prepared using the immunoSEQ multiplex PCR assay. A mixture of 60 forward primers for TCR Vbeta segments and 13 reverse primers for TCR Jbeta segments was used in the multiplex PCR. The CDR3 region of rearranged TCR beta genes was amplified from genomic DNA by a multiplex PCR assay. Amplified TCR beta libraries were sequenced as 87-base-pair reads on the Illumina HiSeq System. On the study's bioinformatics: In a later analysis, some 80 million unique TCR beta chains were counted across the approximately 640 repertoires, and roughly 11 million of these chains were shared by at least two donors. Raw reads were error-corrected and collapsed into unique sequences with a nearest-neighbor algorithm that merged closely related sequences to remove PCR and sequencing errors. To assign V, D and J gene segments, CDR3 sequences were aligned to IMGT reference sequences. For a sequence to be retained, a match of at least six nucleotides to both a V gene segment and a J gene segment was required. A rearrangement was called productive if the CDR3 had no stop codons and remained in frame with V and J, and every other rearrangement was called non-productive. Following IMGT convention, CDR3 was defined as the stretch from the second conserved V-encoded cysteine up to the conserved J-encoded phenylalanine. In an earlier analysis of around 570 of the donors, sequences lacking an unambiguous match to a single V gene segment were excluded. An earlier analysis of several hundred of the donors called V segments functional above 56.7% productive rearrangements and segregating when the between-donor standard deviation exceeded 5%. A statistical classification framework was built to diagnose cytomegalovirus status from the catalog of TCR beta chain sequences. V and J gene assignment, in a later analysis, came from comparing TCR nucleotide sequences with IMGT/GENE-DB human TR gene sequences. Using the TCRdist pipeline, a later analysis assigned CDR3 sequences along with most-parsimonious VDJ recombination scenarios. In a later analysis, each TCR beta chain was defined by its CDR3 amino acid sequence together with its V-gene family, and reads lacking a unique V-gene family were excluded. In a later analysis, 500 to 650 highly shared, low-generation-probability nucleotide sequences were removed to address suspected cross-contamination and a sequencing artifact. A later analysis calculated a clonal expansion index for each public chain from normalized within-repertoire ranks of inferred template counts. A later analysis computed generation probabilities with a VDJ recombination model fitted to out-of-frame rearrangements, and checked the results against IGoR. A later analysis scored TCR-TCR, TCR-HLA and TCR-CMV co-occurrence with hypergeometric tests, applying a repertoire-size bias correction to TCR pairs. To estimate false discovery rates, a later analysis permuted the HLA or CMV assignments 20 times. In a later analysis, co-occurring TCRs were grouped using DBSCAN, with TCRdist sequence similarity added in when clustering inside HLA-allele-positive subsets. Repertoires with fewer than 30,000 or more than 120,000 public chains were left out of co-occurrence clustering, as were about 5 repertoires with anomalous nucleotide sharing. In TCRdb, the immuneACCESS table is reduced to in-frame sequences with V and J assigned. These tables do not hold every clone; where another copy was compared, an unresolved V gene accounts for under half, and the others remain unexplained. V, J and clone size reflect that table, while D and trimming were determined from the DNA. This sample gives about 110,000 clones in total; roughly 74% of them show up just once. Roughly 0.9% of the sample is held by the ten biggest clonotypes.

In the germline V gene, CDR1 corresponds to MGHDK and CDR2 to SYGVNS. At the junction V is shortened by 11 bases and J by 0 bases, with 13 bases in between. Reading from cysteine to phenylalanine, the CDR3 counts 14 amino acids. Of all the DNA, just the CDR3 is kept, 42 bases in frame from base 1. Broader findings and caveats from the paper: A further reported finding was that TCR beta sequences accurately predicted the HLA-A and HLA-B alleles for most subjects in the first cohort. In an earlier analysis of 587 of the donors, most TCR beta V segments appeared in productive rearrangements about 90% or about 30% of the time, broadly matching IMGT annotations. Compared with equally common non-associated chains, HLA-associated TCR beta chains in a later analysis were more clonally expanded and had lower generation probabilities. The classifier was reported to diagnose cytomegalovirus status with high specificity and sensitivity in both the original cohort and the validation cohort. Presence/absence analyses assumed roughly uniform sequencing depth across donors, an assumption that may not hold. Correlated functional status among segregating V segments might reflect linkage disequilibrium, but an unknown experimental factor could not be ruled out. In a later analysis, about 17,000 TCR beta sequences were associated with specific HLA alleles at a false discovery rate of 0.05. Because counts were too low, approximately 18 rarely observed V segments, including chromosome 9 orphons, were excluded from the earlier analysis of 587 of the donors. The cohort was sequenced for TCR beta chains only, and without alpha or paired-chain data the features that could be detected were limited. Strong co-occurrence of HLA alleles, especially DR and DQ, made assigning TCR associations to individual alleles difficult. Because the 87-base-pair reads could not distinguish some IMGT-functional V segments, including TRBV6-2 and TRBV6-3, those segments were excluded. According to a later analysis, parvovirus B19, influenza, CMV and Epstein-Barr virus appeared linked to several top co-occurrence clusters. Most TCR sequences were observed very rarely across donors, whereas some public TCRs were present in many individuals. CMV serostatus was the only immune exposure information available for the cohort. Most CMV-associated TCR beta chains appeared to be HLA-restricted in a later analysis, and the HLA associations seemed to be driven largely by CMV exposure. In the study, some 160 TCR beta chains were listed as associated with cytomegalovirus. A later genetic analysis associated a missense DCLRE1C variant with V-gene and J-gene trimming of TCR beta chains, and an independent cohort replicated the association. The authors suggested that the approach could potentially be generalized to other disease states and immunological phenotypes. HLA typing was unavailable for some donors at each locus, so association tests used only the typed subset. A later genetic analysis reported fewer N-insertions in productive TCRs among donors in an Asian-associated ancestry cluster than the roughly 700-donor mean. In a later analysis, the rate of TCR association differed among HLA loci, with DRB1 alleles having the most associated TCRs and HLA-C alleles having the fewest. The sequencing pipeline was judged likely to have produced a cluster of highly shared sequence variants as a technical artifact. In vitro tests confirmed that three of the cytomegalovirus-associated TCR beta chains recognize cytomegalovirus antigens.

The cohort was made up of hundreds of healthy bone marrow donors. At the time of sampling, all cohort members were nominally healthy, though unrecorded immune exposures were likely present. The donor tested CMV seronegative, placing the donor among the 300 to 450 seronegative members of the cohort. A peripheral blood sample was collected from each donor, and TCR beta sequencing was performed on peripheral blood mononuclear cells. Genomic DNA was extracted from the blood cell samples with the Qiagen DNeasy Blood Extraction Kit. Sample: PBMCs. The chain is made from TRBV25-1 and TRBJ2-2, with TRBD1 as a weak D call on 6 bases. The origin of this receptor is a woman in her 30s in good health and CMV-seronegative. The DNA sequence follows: TGTGCCTCCACCGACAGGTCGAACACCGGGGAGCTGTTTTTT. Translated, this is CASTDRSNTGELFF.